The 9 T cell receptor beta chains in this list originate from one sample, sequenced in a study of T-cell reconstitution after alpha-beta-depleted transplantation in children. For TCRbeta, the library was prepared with unique molecular identifiers. MiXCR, run by TCRdb on the PCR reads, gives a single entry per CDR3 protein. The table includes 600,000 to 700,000 distinct CDR3 sequences, under 15% detected once. The sequenced sample was PBMCs, obtained before TCRalphabeta/CD19-depleted stem cell transplant. The receptors come from a girl aged 2 to 9 with congenital amegakaryocytic thrombocytopenia, due to receive a stem cell transplant.

The rearrangement uses TRBV19 and TRBJ1-1; D not certain. This CDR3 has 13 residues. Germline lookup yields CDR1 LNHDA and CDR2 SQIVND (reference sequence). Trimming took off 5 bases at V and 6 bases at J, with 13 bases between the two ends. Written as DNA, the CDR3 is TGTGCCAGTAGTCCGCCCGGGGTCCCTGAAGCTTTCTTT. It codes for CASSPPGVPEAFF.

This clonotype was counted at least ten times. This chain uses TRBV7-9 with TRBJ2-1; TRBD2 agrees at 10 bases. Germline V gene data show CDR1 as SEHNR and CDR2 as FQNEAQ (reference sequence). The V segment lost 5 bases and the J segment 5 bases; nucleotides outside the gene matches: 6. The CDR3 covers 15 residues. The CDR3 coding sequence is TGTGCCAGCAGCCCCCTTGGGACTAGCGACAATGAGCAGTTCTTC. Translation: CASSPLGTSDNEQFF.

This clonotype was picked up many times. The rearrangement uses TRBV12-3 or TRBV12-4 and TRBJ2-1; TRBD2 agrees at 7 bases. V trimming: 3 bases; J trimming: 2 bases; junction bases outside the gene matches: 13. The CDR3 totals 18 residues. The DNA for the CDR3 is TGTGCCAGCAGTTTTAGTTCGGCGGGAGTCGGGCCCTACAATGAGCAGTTCTTC. Protein: CASSFSSAGVGPYNEQFF.

At least ten counts were recorded for this clonotype. The V gene is TRBV20-1, the J gene TRBJ2-7; D is uncertain. V was trimmed by 2 bases and J by 3 bases, leaving 11 bases between them. This CDR3 region has 13 residues. The V gene's germline CDR1 is DFQATT and CDR2 SNEGSKA (reference sequence). The DNA of the CDR3 is TGCAGTGCTAGAAAGGACGGCAGCTACGAGCAGTACTTC. It is translated as CSARKDGSYEQYF.

This clonotype has more than one count but fewer than ten. CDR3 sequence: CASSTQPAGETQYF. CDR3 DNA: TGTGCCAGCAGTACACAACCAGCCGGAGAGACCCAGTACTTC. The V and J genes are TRBV28 and TRBJ2-5; no clear D gene. Trimming removed 5 bases from V and 4 bases from J, with 14 bases in between. The CDR3 contains 14 residues. Germline CDR1 reads MDHEN; CDR2 reads SYDVKM.

This clonotype was counted many times. This chain's CDR3 is CASSPRDINSPLHF. CDR3 nucleotide sequence: TGTGCCAGCAGCCCGCGGGACATCAATTCACCCCTCCACTTT. The gene calls are TRBV7-9 and TRBJ1-6; D perhaps matches TRBD1 (6 bases). Deletions cut 5 bases from V and 7 bases from J, with 12 bases between. Germline V gene sequence: CDR1 SEHNR, CDR2 FQNEAQ (reference sequence). CDR3 size: 14 residues.

This clonotype was seen ten or more times. J is TRBJ2-1 and V is TRBV29-1; 9 bases match TRBD1. Germline V gene sequence: CDR1 SQVTM, CDR2 ANQGSEA. The CDR3 loop spans 15 amino acids. Losses at the gene ends were 7 bases for V and 8 bases for J; bases not matched to a gene: 15. The CDR3 sequence: CSAMDRGLLLDEQFF. CDR3 bases: TGCAGCGCCATGGACAGGGGTCTCTTACTAGATGAGCAGTTCTTC.

In this sample, this clonotype turned up many times. The J gene is TRBJ2-4, the V gene TRBV5-1; no definite D call. The length of the CDR3 is 14 residues. Germline assignment: CDR1 SGHRS and CDR2 YFSETQ. The V end was cut by 0 bases, the J end by 0 bases, with 4 bases between. CDR3 DNA: TGCGCCAGCAGCTTGGGCATAGCCAAAAACATTCAGTACTTC. Its protein product is CASSLGIAKNIQYF.

This clonotype was detected only a few times. J is TRBJ2-1 and V is TRBV7-2, with TRBD2 matching over 7 bases. V dropped 1 base and J dropped 7; count of bases not matched to a gene: 10. The CDR3 spans 16 residues. Germline lookup yields CDR1 SGHTA and CDR2 FQGNSA. DNA for the CDR3: TGTGCCAGCAGCTTAGAGTCACTCGGGGGGATAAATGAGCAGTTCTTC. This translates into CASSLESLGGINEQFF. The full variable domain, its missing parts supplied by reference TRBV7-2 and TRBJ2-1, is GAGVSQSPSNKVTEKGKDVELRCDPISGHTALYWYRQSLGQGLEFLIYFQGNSAPDKSGLPSDRFSAERTGGSVSTLTIQRTQQEDSAVYLCASSLESLGGINEQFFGPGTRLTVL.